This T cell receptor beta chain is drawn from a study of cytomegalovirus exposure and HLA in healthy donors. Points from the study as a whole: Reports indicate that TCR beta sequences accurately predicted the HLA-A and HLA-B alleles of most subjects. Roughly uniform depth of sequencing across donors was assumed in presence/absence analyses. The authors enumerated over 150 TCR beta chains as linked to cytomegalovirus.

This clone turned up a few times. The antigen remains unidentified. The germline V gene has CDR1 KGHSH and CDR2 LQKENI. The CDR3 runs to 16 residues. After removal of 4 bases from V and 2 bases from J, the junction contained 11 bases not matched to a gene. The PCR used 60 Vbeta and 13 Jbeta primers. Original analysis: An analysis performed later counted 72 million or so unique TCR beta chains (approximately 11 million of them shared). The repertoire was sequenced with immunoSEQ multiplex PCR; TCRdb's copy has only in-frame clones and lacks some. The DNA gave D and trimming, while V, J and clone size come from that table. Of about 150,000 clones listed, about 85% are singletons.

The specimen was PBMCs. The receptor was isolated from a woman between 18 and 29 years old in good health and CMV-seronegative. This rearrangement joins TRBV18 to TRBJ2-7; the match to TRBD1 covers 7 bases. This CDR3 is CASSRDTAGGAYEQYF. The CDR3 DNA is TGTGCCAGCTCACGGGACACCGCAGGGGGAGCCTACGAGCAGTACTTC. Together with reference TRBV18 and TRBJ2-7, the CDR3 gives the full variable domain: NAGVMQNPRHLVRRRGQEARLRCSPMKGHSHVYWYRQLPEEGLKFMVYLQKENIIDESGMPKERFSAEFPKEGPSILRIQQVVRGDSAAYFCASSRDTAGGAYEQYFGPGTRLTVT.